This T cell receptor (beta chain) is from a study of blood T cell repertoires in COVID-19. Study context: The cDNA or gDNA used as material had been derived from T cells, B-cell-depleted T cells, or PBMCs.

Germline loops: CDR1 SGHRS, CDR2 YFSETQ. The CDR3 is 15 amino acids. V gave up 2 bases and J gave up 5 bases; unmatched junction bases: 6. Cohort placement rested on clinical history that participants reported themselves. Recovered Cohort 3 donors showed two negative PCRs, clearance, or symptom resolution. There are a few counts of this clone. In the original processing: Estimated nucleated cell counts came from reference gene primer amplification. Using immunoSEQ multiplex PCR, the repertoire was profiled, and TCRdb retains in-frame clones only, with some absent. Clonal size and the V and J genes are those of that table, whereas D and trimming came from the DNA. The sample records around 300,000 clones, about nine tenths being singletons.

The rearrangement links TRBV5-1 to TRBJ2-7; 11 positions match TRBD1. Material: PBMCs or T cells enriched from blood (not recorded which). The source is a woman aged 18-30 years who had recovered from COVID-19. As DNA, the CDR3 is TGCGCCAGCAGCTTCCGGGACAGGGGGTTACACGAGCAGTACTTC. This sequence encodes CASSFRDRGLHEQYF.